The rows below give T cell receptor beta chains drawn from one sample of a study of blood T cell repertoires in COVID-19. TCRdb keeps only in-frame clones here, not all; method: immunoSEQ multiplex PCR. The sample contains 65,000 or so clones, approximately 80% of which appear only once. The sample consisted of peripheral blood. These TCRs come from a man in his thirties or forties with COVID-19, enrolled during active disease. Both conserved end residues are part of each CDR3. Fields, in order: clone size, D gene, V gene, J gene, CDR3 protein, CDR3 DNA. D genes are given only for firm matches. Rows may omit the clone size; those that give it use once, few, many or a size class.

-	-	TRBV3-1/TRBV3-2	TRBJ2-7	CASSQNRGIDEQYF	TGTGCCAGCAGCCAGAACCGGGGAATCGACGAGCAGTACTTC
-	-	TRBV28	TRBJ2-1	CASRRPLPYNEQFF	TGTGCCAGCAGGCGTCCCTTGCCCTACAATGAGCAGTTCTTC
once	-	TRBV24-1	TRBJ1-1	CATSDFPGTEAFF	TGTGCCACCAGTGATTTCCCAGGCACTGAAGCTTTCTTT
-	-	TRBV21-1	TRBJ2-2	CASSKRGGDKNTGELFF	TGTGCCAGCAGCAAAAGGGGTGGCGACAAGAACACCGGGGAGCTGTTTTTT
-	-	TRBV27	TRBJ1-6	CASTSGYNSPLHF	TGTGCCAGCACCTCGGGTTATAATTCACCCCTCCACTTT
-	TRBD2	TRBV19	TRBJ2-1	CASSTGGVPSYNEQFF	TGTGCCAGTAGCACCGGGGGGGTCCCCTCCTACAATGAGCAGTTCTTC
-	TRBD2	TRBV2	TRBJ2-2	CASIWQAGEAGELFF	TGTGCCAGCATCTGGCAGGCGGGGGAGGCCGGGGAGCTGTTTTTT
-	-	TRBV30	TRBJ1-5	CAWSVQGQPQHF	TGTGCCTGGAGTGTACAGGGTCAGCCCCAGCATTTT
-	-	TRBV27	TRBJ1-2	CASSPLRESYGYTF	TGTGCCAGCAGTCCCCTTCGGGAATCCTATGGCTACACCTTC
-	TRBD1	TRBV9	TRBJ2-7	CASSGAATGGFYSVDEQYF	TGTGCCAGCAGTGGGGCCGCAACAGGGGGCTTTTACTCCGTCGACGAGCAGTACTTC
-	TRBD1	TRBV28	TRBJ1-1	CASSPRGGGTEAFF	TGTGCCAGCAGTCCCCGAGGGGGCGGCACTGAAGCTTTCTTT
-	-	TRBV6-1	TRBJ2-7	CASSDHRAREQYF	TGTGCCAGCAGTGATCACAGGGCTCGGGAGCAGTACTTC
-	TRBD2	TRBV7-2	TRBJ2-1	CASSLDGGGSYNEQFF	TGTGCCAGCAGCTTAGACGGGGGGGGTTCGTACAATGAGCAGTTCTTC
-	-	TRBV3-1/TRBV3-2	TRBJ1-1	CASRRGGIGMNTEAFF	TGTGCCAGCCGCCGGGGGGGTATTGGAATGAACACTGAAGCTTTCTTT
few	TRBD2	TRBV18	TRBJ2-7	CASSPNIAGLGYEQYF	TGTGCCAGCTCACCAAATATAGCGGGATTAGGGTACGAGCAGTACTTC
-	TRBD2	TRBV10-1	TRBJ2-1	CANLGLAGDSHEQFF	TGCGCCAACCTAGGACTAGCGGGAGATAGCCATGAGCAGTTCTTC
once	TRBD2	TRBV6-2/TRBV6-3	TRBJ2-6	CASSRVRLAGAGANVLTF	TGTGCCAGCAGCAGGGTTCGGCTAGCGGGAGCTGGGGCCAACGTCCTGACTTTC
-	-	TRBV2	TRBJ2-1	CARSREISYNEQFF	TGTGCCAGGTCTCGGGAGATTTCCTACAATGAGCAGTTCTTC
once	TRBD1	TRBV6-6	TRBJ2-5	CASSSMTTGSLETQYF	TGTGCCAGCAGTTCCATGACGACAGGGTCCCTCGAGACCCAGTACTTC
-	-	TRBV28	TRBJ1-5	CASSADRSYQPQHF	TGTGCCAGCAGTGCCGACAGATCCTATCAGCCCCAGCATTTT
-	-	TRBV24-1	TRBJ2-1	CATSEWAREGNEQFF	TGTGCCACCAGTGAATGGGCCCGGGAAGGCAATGAGCAGTTCTTC
-	-	TRBV10-2	TRBJ1-1	CASRGPGNTEAFF	TGCGCCAGCAGAGGTCCGGGGAACACTGAAGCTTTCTTT
-	-	TRBV3-1/TRBV3-2	TRBJ1-5	CASSQTPRGNQPQHF	TGTGCCAGCAGCCAAACCCCTCGGGGCAATCAGCCCCAGCATTTT
-	TRBD1	TRBV11-2	TRBJ1-1	CASSLAGTAYTEAFF	TGTGCCAGCAGCTTAGCTGGGACAGCTTACACTGAAGCTTTCTTT
-	-	TRBV18	TRBJ1-2	CASSTGETGNYGYTF	TGTGCCAGCTCGACCGGGGAGACGGGGAACTATGGCTACACCTTC
-	TRBD2	TRBV24-1	TRBJ2-2	CATSGLAGTGELFF	TGTGCCACCAGTGGACTAGCGGGCACCGGGGAGCTGTTTTTT
-	TRBD2	TRBV11-2	TRBJ2-7	CASSLFRLAGPHEQYF	TGTGCCAGCAGCTTATTTCGGCTAGCGGGACCCCACGAGCAGTACTTC
-	-	TRBV3-1/TRBV3-2	TRBJ1-2	CASSQSLGGSYGYTF	TGTGCCAGCAGCCAAAGCCTAGGGGGATCCTATGGCTACACCTTC
-	TRBD1	TRBV7-2	TRBJ2-5	CASSLRTGGRETQYF	TGTGCCAGCAGCTTAAGAACAGGGGGTAGAGAGACCCAGTACTTC
-	-	TRBV30	TRBJ1-2	CAWSVRSGELDGYTF	TGTGCCTGGAGTGTACGGTCAGGGGAACTCGATGGCTACACCTTC
few	-	TRBV10-1	TRBJ2-1	CASSEVQGNYNEQFF	TGCGCCAGCAGTGAAGTCCAGGGGAACTACAATGAGCAGTTCTTC
-	-	TRBV27	TRBJ2-2	CASSSLGGELFF	TGTGCCAGCAGTTCCCTCGGCGGGGAGCTGTTTTTT
-	-	TRBV18	TRBJ1-4	CASSPRQTNEKLFF	TGTGCCAGCTCACCCAGACAGACTAATGAAAAACTGTTTTTT
once	-	TRBV7-2	TRBJ2-6	CASSLGSGAGANVLTF	TGTGCCAGCAGCTTAGGGTCAGGCGCAGGGGCCAACGTCCTGACTTTC
-	TRBD1	TRBV14	TRBJ1-1	CASSNRGAEAFF	TGTGCCAGCAGCAACAGGGGGGCTGAAGCTTTCTTT
-	TRBD2	TRBV27	TRBJ2-3	CASSLFGLAGDLRTDTQYF	TGTGCCAGCAGTTTATTTGGACTAGCGGGAGATTTGAGGACAGATACGCAGTATTTT
-	-	TRBV18	TRBJ1-4	CASSPIQGNEKLFF	TGTGCCAGCTCACCTATTCAGGGTAATGAAAAACTGTTTTTT
-	TRBD2	TRBV11-2	TRBJ2-5	CASSLGGKTSGVGETQYF	TGTGCCAGCAGCTTAGGGGGCAAGACTAGCGGAGTGGGAGAGACCCAGTACTTC
-	TRBD2	TRBV2	TRBJ2-1	CASRGLAGTHEQFF	TGTGCCAGCAGAGGACTAGCGGGAACCCATGAGCAGTTCTTC
-	-	TRBV5-4	TRBJ1-1	CASSLASQMNTEAFF	TGTGCCAGCAGCTTGGCCTCTCAGATGAACACTGAAGCTTTCTTT
-	TRBD2	TRBV30	TRBJ2-3	CAWSVGIAGETDTQYF	TGTGCCTGGAGTGTAGGAATAGCGGGAGAAACAGATACGCAGTATTTT
-	-	TRBV7-2	TRBJ1-4	CASSSGPGDEKLFF	TGTGCCAGCAGCTCTGGACCGGGGGATGAAAAACTGTTTTTT
-	TRBD1	TRBV18	TRBJ1-3	CASSQGASGNTIYF	TGTGCCAGCTCCCAGGGGGCGTCTGGAAACACCATATATTTT
-	TRBD2	TRBV19	TRBJ2-1	CASSKGASGRGNEQFF	TGTGCCAGTAGTAAAGGAGCTAGCGGGAGGGGGAATGAGCAGTTCTTC
-	-	TRBV28	TRBJ1-3	CASSPSRGGNTIYF	TGTGCCAGCAGTCCTTCTAGGGGGGGAAACACCATATATTTT
-	-	TRBV19	TRBJ1-4	CASSMKGRGREKLFF	TGTGCCAGTAGTATGAAAGGGAGGGGAAGGGAAAAACTGTTTTTT
-	TRBD2	TRBV13	TRBJ2-7	CASSSREVQTYEQYF	TGTGCCAGCAGCTCTCGGGAGGTCCAGACCTACGAGCAGTACTTC
once	-	TRBV9	TRBJ1-6	CASSVSDNSPLHF	TGTGCCAGCAGCGTTTCGGATAATTCACCCCTCCACTTT
-	TRBD1	TRBV2	TRBJ1-4	CASRGTGSTNEKLFF	TGTGCCAGCAGGGGGACAGGGTCAACTAATGAAAAACTGTTTTTT
-	TRBD2	TRBV11-2	TRBJ2-5	CASSANRGSTETQYF	TGTGCCAGCAGCGCGAACCGCGGGAGTACGGAGACCCAGTACTTC